This T cell receptor beta chain was retrieved from a study of shared clonotypes between healthy human individuals. Among the donors, all were Caucasian adults who lived in Nashville, Tennessee. General observations from the study: Memory subsets generally showed smaller estimated richness than naive subsets did.

Comments on this clone: Its cognate antigen is unknown.

CDR1 and CDR2 from the germline V gene are MGHRA and YSYEKL. The V gene end was trimmed by 1 base and the J gene end by 0 bases; junction bases not matched to a gene: 0. This CDR3 contains 15 residues. It was about 180 ng DNA, about 30,000 T cell genomes, that sorted-subset replicate PCRs used. Only in-frame clones appear in the TCRdb table, and some are missing; sequencing was by immunoSEQ multiplex PCR. Of more than 2 million clones in the sample, under 97% were seen once. This receptor was identified in a man aged 18 to 29 in good health. Sequencing input: naive CD4+ T cells sorted from blood. Subset denoted: CD45RA+ positively selected. V is TRBV4-1 and J is TRBJ2-1; 7 bases fit TRBD2. The CDR3 region is CASSQGLASYNEQFF. The DNA for the CDR3 is TGCGCCAGCAGCCAAGGACTAGCCTCCTACAATGAGCAGTTCTTC.